The following is a T cell receptor (beta chain) sequence with its context. The record originates from a study of PD-1 blockade in classical Hodgkin lymphoma. The protocol was immunoSEQ multiplex PCR, while the TCRdb copy is restricted to in-frame clones and leaves out a portion. The table shows about 47,000 clones, with approximately 91% occurring only once. Noted time point: newly diagnosed, previously untreated cHL patient sample. V was trimmed by 5 bases and J by 4 bases, leaving 12 bases between them. This CDR3 is 14 amino acids long. Germline CDR1 is SGHTA and CDR2 is FQGTGA. Sequencing was done on a sample of peripheral blood mononuclear cells (PBMCs). The origin of this receptor is a human donor with classical Hodgkin lymphoma. The V and J genes are TRBV7-3 and TRBJ2-1; D is uncertain. The DNA for the CDR3 is TGTGCCAGCAGCGCGACGGGCGGATACAATGAGCAGTTCTTC. Translation gives CASSATGGYNEQFF.